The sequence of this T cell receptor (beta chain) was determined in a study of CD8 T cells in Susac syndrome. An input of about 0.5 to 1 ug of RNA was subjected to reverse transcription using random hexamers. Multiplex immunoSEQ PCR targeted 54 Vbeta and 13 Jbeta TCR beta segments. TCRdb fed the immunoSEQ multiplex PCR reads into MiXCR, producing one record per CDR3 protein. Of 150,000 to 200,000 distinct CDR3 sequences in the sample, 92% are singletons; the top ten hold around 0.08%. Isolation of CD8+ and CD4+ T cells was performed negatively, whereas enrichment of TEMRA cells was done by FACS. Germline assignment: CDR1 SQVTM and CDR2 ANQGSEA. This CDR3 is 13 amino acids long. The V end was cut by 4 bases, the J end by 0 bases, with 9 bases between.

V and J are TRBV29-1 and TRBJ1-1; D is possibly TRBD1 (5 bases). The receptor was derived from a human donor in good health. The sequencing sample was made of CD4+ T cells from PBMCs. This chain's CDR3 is CSVAHRLNTEAFF. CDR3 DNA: TGCAGCGTTGCCCACAGGCTGAACACTGAAGCTTTCTTT.